This TCR beta chain was sequenced in a study of T cell responses to AZD1222 COVID-19 vaccine (dated by TCRdb to the early 2020s). Background on the whole study: A total of around 240 trial participants underwent TCR sequencing, of whom about 200 received two doses of AZD1222 and about 26 received two doses of the MenACWY control vaccine. Trial participants were enrolled by age into subgroups of 18-55, 56-69 and 70-plus years, and around 150, 28 and 57 TCR-sequenced participants, respectively, were included in these subgroups. The paper's findings and limits, for the study overall: Reportedly, close to half of the unique spike-specific TCRs recognized epitopes lying outside the regions that are mutated in the B.1.351 and B.1.1.7 variants. The 56-69-year group was small, and its depth increase did not reach significance, likely because of low power. A significant rise in spike-specific TCR breadth and depth was observed after two AZD1222 doses relative to day 0 and relative to MenACWY recipients. Conclusions about previously exposed vaccinees are limited, since just 5 to 7 AZD1222 recipients were seropositive for SARS-CoV-2 at baseline. Vaccine-associated CD4 TCRs spanned the whole spike protein, with dominant responses in regions 160-218 and 743-854. No day 14 peak-response samples were available, so repertoires were characterized only after the peak T cell response. Participants were mostly white British and included more females than males, and it was suggested by the authors that clonal diversity may have been underestimated.

The CDR3 regions of human TCRbeta chains were analyzed by immunosequencing. Per the source publication's procedure: TCRs in the repertoires were matched against a reference library of SARS-CoV-2-specific TCRs that had been generated with the MIRA antigen-specificity platform. Breadth was defined as the fraction of unique TCRs that were SARS-CoV-2-associated, and depth was defined as the fraction of total T cells that were SARS-CoV-2-associated. Each spike-specific TCR was assigned to its reactive spike region and to a CD4 or CD8 class using the MIRA data. Log10-transformed breadth and depth values were compared by one-way ANOVA with Sidak's multiple comparisons tests. TCRdb's version of the immuneACCESS table is confined to in-frame rearrangements and falls short of the full clone set. An unresolved V gene accounts for under half of the shortfall where checked; the remainder is of unknown origin. Clone size and the V and J calls come from that table; the DNA yielded D and trimming. The sample table shows some 130,000 clones, and about 90% are seen once. The top ten constitute roughly 3% of the sample.

V is clipped by 3 bases and J by 8 bases, and the sequence between their germline boundaries is 13 bases long. The CDR3 spans 13 residues, from the cysteine through the phenylalanine. Kept here is only the CDR3 DNA, which spans 39 bases and is read in frame from base 1. Via the germline V gene, CDR1 is KGHSH and CDR2 LQKENI. As for this clone: No cognate antigen has been identified for it. Base qualities were left out, and no much larger clone turns up one base away.

This specimen's time point label, interpreted: about 28 days (+/-7) after the second vaccine dose. Because spike-specific TCR depth and breadth did not differ between the two schedules, AZD1222 recipients who got a second dose at roughly 4 weeks were pooled with those who got a second dose at roughly 12 weeks. Vaccinee samples were obtained from the UK trials COV001 and COV002, which included a single-blind randomized controlled phase 2/3 trial of AZD1222 (ChAdOx1 nCoV-19) in healthy adults. For TCRbeta chain sequencing, PBMC samples from trial participants were taken at day 0 and at day 28 after the second dose.

Sequenced here: peripheral blood, sampled 28 days after the second AZD1222 dose. The V gene is TRBV18 and the J gene is TRBJ1-2; TRBD1 might be the D gene, on 6 matching bases. The clonotype originates from an adult who received the AZD1222 COVID-19 vaccine. The sequence in DNA is TGTGCCAGCTCACCTGCGGGGGCGAGGGGCTACACCTTC. Its amino acids are CASSPAGARGYTF.